The 31 T cell receptor beta chains in this list originate from one sample, sequenced in a study of cytomegalovirus exposure and HLA in healthy donors. TCRdb's copy holds only in-frame clones and misses some; the assay was immunoSEQ multiplex PCR. The sample records 120,000 or so clones, around 90% being singletons. Sample: PBMCs. The receptors were sampled from a woman younger than 30 in good health and CMV-seronegative.

The V gene is TRBV27, the J gene TRBJ2-2; weak D call: TRBD2 (5 bases). This CDR3 has 14 amino acids. Germline-derived CDR1 and CDR2 are MNHEY and SMNVEV (reference sequence). Trimming took off 3 bases at V and 3 bases at J, with 8 bases between the two ends. CDR3 bases: TGTGCCAGCAGTTTCGCGCGGGACACCGGGGAGCTGTTTTTT. Its protein product is CASSFARDTGELFF.

This chain uses TRBV7-2 with TRBJ2-4; a possible D gene is TRBD2 (5 bases). This CDR3 spans 16 amino acids. Germline CDR1 SGHTA, CDR2 FQGNSA. The ends were cut back, 6 bases at V and 0 bases at J, with 15 bases in the middle. The CDR3 DNA sequence: TGTGCCAGCAGGGAAGAGATTAGCGTAGCCAAAAACATTCAGTACTTC. Residues: CASREEISVAKNIQYF.

The J gene is TRBJ1-1, the V gene TRBV5-4; D call uncertain. This CDR3 spans 13 amino acids. The germline V gene has CDR1 SGHNT and CDR2 YYREEE (reference sequence). V lost 3 bases to trimming and J lost 7 bases, with 13 bases between them. In DNA form, the CDR3 reads TGTGCCAGCAGCTCCGGCGCAAGACTTGAAGCTTTCTTT. Encoded protein: CASSSGARLEAFF. The complete variable domain, with remaining parts taken from reference TRBV5-4 and TRBJ1-1, reads ETGVTQSPTHLIKTRGQQVTLRCSSQSGHNTVSWYQQALGQGPQFIFQYYREEENGRGNFPPRFSGLQFPNYSSELNVNALELDDSALYLCASSSGARLEAFFGQGTRLTVV.

The chain joins TRBV7-3 to TRBJ2-1; 10 positions match TRBD2. Germline loops: CDR1 SGHTA, CDR2 FQGTGA. V dropped 4 bases and J dropped 10; count of bases not matched to a gene: 4. The CDR3 spans 13 residues. The CDR3 loop reads CASSSLAGVEQFF. As DNA, the CDR3 is TGTGCCAGCAGCTCGCTAGCGGGAGTGGAGCAGTTCTTC.

V is TRBV5-4 and J is TRBJ2-7, with 9 bases matching TRBD1. The V and J ends lost 3 bases and 2 bases, in that order; junction bases with no gene match: 3. The length of the CDR3 is 14 residues. From germline, CDR1 is SGHNT and CDR2 YYREEE (reference sequence). The CDR3 DNA follows: TGTGCCAGCAGCTGGGGACAGGGTACCTACGAGCAGTACTTC. Translation gives CASSWGQGTYEQYF.

The chain has TRBV18 and TRBJ2-7; 7 bases are shared with TRBD1. The CDR3 runs to 16 residues. Germline loops: CDR1 KGHSH, CDR2 LQKENI. After removal of 6 bases from V and 3 bases from J, the junction contained 14 bases not matched to a gene. CDR3 region: CASSPNRDRANYEQYF. CDR3 sequence (DNA): TGTGCCAGCTCGCCGAACCGGGACAGAGCAAACTACGAGCAGTACTTC.

The DNA of the CDR3 is TGTGCCACGAGGGACTCACCAGCTTCCTACGAGCAGTACTTC. This codes for CATRDSPASYEQYF. The genes are TRBV2 and TRBJ2-7, with a weak D call TRBD2 (6 bases). This CDR3 has 14 amino acids. V was shortened by 10 bases and J by 1 base, with 17 bases between the two germline ends. Germline assignment: CDR1 SNHLY and CDR2 FYNNEI.

Here the CDR3 DNA reads TGTGCCAGGTCAGGGGGCGAAGGTTATGAAAAACTGTTTTTT. This encodes CARSGGEGYEKLFF. This chain links TRBV7-3 with TRBJ1-4; 8 nucleotides align to TRBD1. J gave up 6 bases and V 9 bases, and 9 bases lay outside the gene matches. The germline CDR1 and CDR2 sequences are SGHTA and FQGTGA. The CDR3 runs 14 residues.

The chain links TRBV30 to TRBJ2-1, with D perhaps matching TRBD2 (8 bases). V was pared by 2 bases and J by 4 bases, with 18 bases between. Per germline, CDR1 GTSNPN and CDR2 SVGIG (reference sequence). This CDR3 has 16 amino acids. The CDR3 loop reads CAWSPRTGLAYNEQFF. CDR3 nucleotides: TGTGCCTGGAGTCCCAGGACAGGACTAGCATACAATGAGCAGTTCTTC.

The CDR3 loop is CASSAGQGAGYGYTF. The CDR3 DNA reads as TGTGCCAGCAGCGCCGGACAGGGGGCCGGCTATGGCTACACCTTC. The chain couples TRBV9 to TRBJ1-2, with TRBD1 matching over 11 bases. J was trimmed by 4 bases and V by 3 bases; bases with no gene match: 5. The CDR3 covers 15 residues. CDR1 and CDR2 (germline): SGDLS, YYNGEE.

V gene TRBV4-1 combines with J gene TRBJ2-2, with a possible D match to TRBD2 (6 bases). The CDR3 is 19 amino acids. Germline V gene data show CDR1 as MGHRA and CDR2 as YSYEKL. V lost 1 base and J lost 0, with 18 bases in between. The CDR3: CASSQGDGRSGANTGELFF. CDR3 sequence (DNA): TGCGCCAGCAGCCAAGGGGATGGTCGGTCGGGGGCGAACACCGGGGAGCTGTTTTTT.

The rearrangement links TRBV2 to TRBJ2-7; 7 bases align to TRBD1. This CDR3 comprises 12 residues. Germline V gene sequence: CDR1 SNHLY, CDR2 FYNNEI. The trim removed 7 bases at V and 5 bases at J, leaving 5 bases unmatched. The CDR3, as DNA: TGTGCCAGCATACAGGGGTACGACGAGCAGTACTTC. The encoded protein is CASIQGYDEQYF.

The gene calls are TRBV7-2 and TRBJ2-7; TRBD2 agrees at 14 bases. Per the germline V gene, CDR1 is SGHTA and CDR2 is FQGNSA. V was pared by 5 bases and J by 3 bases, with 6 bases of the junction left unmatched. The CDR3 extends over 16 amino acids. The CDR3: CASSLGLAGAIYEQYF. In DNA, the CDR3 is TGTGCCAGCAGCCTGGGACTAGCGGGAGCTATCTACGAGCAGTACTTC.

This rearrangement joins TRBV5-6 to TRBJ1-1, with 8 bases lining up with TRBD1. The ends lost 4 bases at V and 1 base at J; junction bases unmatched: 6. The CDR3 is 15 amino acids. Looked up from germline, CDR1 is SGHDT and CDR2 is YYEEEE. CDR3 coding DNA: TGTGCCAGCAGCAGATATGACAGGGGGAACACTGAAGCTTTCTTT. It is translated as CASSRYDRGNTEAFF.

The count of this clone is one. This chain links TRBV7-3 with TRBJ2-3; the match to TRBD2 covers 7 bases. Germline CDR1 is SGHTA and CDR2 is FQGTGA. The CDR3 loop spans 15 amino acids. V was pared by 6 bases and J by 2 bases, with 8 bases of the junction left unmatched. The DNA of the CDR3 is TGTGCCAGCAGTCCCACGGGACTAAACACAGATACGCAGTATTTT. Residues: CASSPTGLNTDTQYF.

The chain carries TRBV7-2 and TRBJ2-7, with D maybe TRBD1 (6 bases). This CDR3 region has 13 residues. Germline CDR1 SGHTA, CDR2 FQGNSA. V was trimmed by 3 bases and J by 6 bases, leaving 12 bases between them. CDR3 amino acids: CASSLAGAGEQYF. The CDR3, as DNA: TGTGCCAGCAGCTTGGCAGGGGCCGGCGAGCAGTACTTC. The whole variable domain, filled in from reference TRBV7-2 and TRBJ2-7, reads GAGVSQSPSNKVTEKGKDVELRCDPISGHTALYWYRQSLGQGLEFLIYFQGNSAPDKSGLPSDRFSAERTGGSVSTLTIQRTQQEDSAVYLCASSLAGAGEQYFGPGTRLTVT.

This chain joins TRBV7-2 and TRBJ2-1; 9 bases align to TRBD2. V lost 6 bases, J lost 5 bases, and 14 bases stayed unmatched. Germline V gives CDR1 SGHTA, CDR2 FQGNSA. This CDR3 spans 17 amino acids. CDR3 amino acids: CASSRSLVAGANNEQFF. Here the CDR3 DNA reads TGTGCCAGCAGTCGATCGCTGGTAGCGGGAGCTAACAATGAGCAGTTCTTC.

J is TRBJ1-5 and V is TRBV2; 10 nucleotides line up with TRBD1. This CDR3 is built from 14 residues. Germline-derived CDR1 and CDR2 are SNHLY and FYNNEI. The V gene end was trimmed by 9 bases and the J gene end by 1 base; junction bases not matched to a gene: 3. The CDR3 reads CASAGQGSNQPQHF. In DNA, the CDR3 is TGTGCCAGTGCGGGACAGGGGAGCAATCAGCCCCAGCATTTT.

This sequence joins TRBV2 and TRBJ2-7; 10 bases align to TRBD2. The CDR3 runs 14 residues. Germline V gives CDR1 SNHLY, CDR2 FYNNEI. The V and J ends lost 4 bases and 2 bases, in that order; junction bases with no gene match: 2. The DNA of the CDR3 is TGTGCCAGCAGTGGTAGCGGGGGGACCTACGAGCAGTACTTC. It translates to CASSGSGGTYEQYF.

This clone was seen a single time. This rearrangement joins TRBV7-2 to TRBJ2-5, with 8 bases identical to TRBD2. V lost 6 bases to trimming and J lost 0 bases; unmatched junction nucleotides: 6. This CDR3 has 15 amino acids. Germline CDR1 SGHTA, CDR2 FQGNSA. The CDR3 loop reads CASSPGGINQETQYF. The CDR3 bases are TGTGCCAGCAGTCCGGGGGGGATTAACCAAGAGACCCAGTACTTC.

A word on this clone: A junction end diverges from the germline sequence, so it may reflect a read error. The V call is TRBV7-9, the J call TRBJ1-4, with 9 positions matching TRBD1. The CDR3 totals 13 residues. In germline, CDR1 is SEHNR, CDR2 FQNEAQ (reference sequence). The DNA for the CDR3 is TGTGCCAGCAGCGCGCGGCCCCGGGACAGGGTGATTTTT. Translation: CASSARPRDRVIF.

This chain joins TRBV19 and TRBJ1-6; TRBD1 aligns across 7 bases. V trimming: 8 bases; J trimming: 11 bases; junction bases outside the gene matches: 15. This CDR3 is built from 15 residues. Germline V lookup: CDR1 LNHDA, CDR2 SQIVND (reference sequence). CDR3 sequence: CASRDSSKLKTPLHF. In nucleotides, the CDR3 is TGTGCCAGTCGGGACAGTTCTAAACTTAAAACACCCCTCCACTTT.

The V call is TRBV27, the J call TRBJ2-7, with 10 bases fitting TRBD1. CDR3 length equals 17 residues. The germline V gene has CDR1 MNHEY and CDR2 SMNVEV (reference sequence). The V gene end was trimmed by 3 bases and the J gene end by 3 bases; junction bases not matched to a gene: 11. The CDR3 region has the DNA TGTGCCAGCAGTTTTCTACGGGGGACAGGGGTCAGCTACGAGCAGTACTTC. Amino acid sequence: CASSFLRGTGVSYEQYF.

This chain uses TRBV28 with TRBJ2-7; 9 bases align to TRBD1. The CDR3 runs 13 residues. V dropped 7 bases and J dropped 6; count of bases not matched to a gene: 7. The V gene's germline CDR1 is MDHEN and CDR2 SYDVKM. The CDR3 sequence: CASMAGQGGEQYF. Written as DNA, the CDR3 is TGTGCCAGCATGGCGGGACAGGGAGGCGAGCAGTACTTC.

In this sample, this clone turned up once. The genes are TRBV2 and TRBJ2-1, with D perhaps TRBD2 (6 bases). Germline-derived CDR1 and CDR2 are SNHLY and FYNNEI. CDR3 length equals 16 residues. Trimming took off 10 bases at V and 9 bases at J, with 28 bases between the two ends. The CDR3 loop is CATTKDSGSSTVEQFF. In nucleotides, the CDR3 is TGTGCCACCACCAAAGACAGCGGGTCCTCCACGGTTGAGCAGTTCTTC.

In its sample, this clone ranks as medium-sized. The chain joins TRBV5-4 to TRBJ2-7; D is perhaps TRBD2 (6 bases). CDR1 SGHNT and CDR2 YYREEE come from the germline V gene (reference sequence). CDR3 length equals 14 residues. Between the trimmed V and J ends, which lost 3 bases and 4 bases, there was a span of 14 bases. CDR3 nucleotides: TGTGCCAGCAGCTCGTCCCGGGACTTGTACGAGCAGTACTTC. Amino acid sequence: CASSSSRDLYEQYF.

The chain has TRBV4-1 and TRBJ1-2, with TRBD1 as a possible D gene (5 bases). V lost 0 bases, J lost 0 bases, and 14 bases lay in between. This CDR3 comprises 17 residues. CDR1 and CDR2 (germline): MGHRA, YSYEKL. CDR3 amino acids: CASSQERIRGPNYGYTF. The CDR3 nucleotides read TGCGCCAGCAGCCAAGAACGGATAAGGGGTCCTAACTATGGCTACACCTTC.

J is TRBJ2-7 and V is TRBV7-2, with TRBD2 as a possible D gene (5 bases). Trimming removed 3 bases at V and 4 bases at J, with 13 bases between. The CDR3 is 14 amino acids. Germline loops: CDR1 SGHTA, CDR2 FQGNSA. This chain's CDR3 is CASSFPGSMYEQYF. CDR3 DNA sequence: TGTGCCAGCAGCTTTCCGGGGAGTATGTACGAGCAGTACTTC.

As for this clone: The junction departs from germline at one end; a sequencing error may be responsible. V gene TRBV30 combines with J gene TRBJ2-7, with D possibly TRBD1 on 5 matching bases. This CDR3 spans 14 amino acids. Germline CDR1 and CDR2: GTSNPN and SVGIG (reference sequence). The CDR3 protein is CAWSVGQGVGSKDF. DNA of the CDR3: TGTGCCTGGAGTGTAGGTCAGGGCGTGGGGTCTAAAGACTTC.

The V and J genes are TRBV9 and TRBJ2-1; D possibly corresponds to TRBD2 (6 bases). Per germline, CDR1 SGDLS and CDR2 YYNGEE. V was cut by 5 bases and J by 3 bases, with 12 bases left in between. The CDR3 spans 14 residues. CDR3 sequence (DNA): TGTGCCAGCAGTCCCAGCGGGTACTACAATGAGCAGTTCTTC. This codes for CASSPSGYYNEQFF. Together with reference TRBV9 and TRBJ2-1, the CDR3 gives the full variable domain: DSGVTQTPKHLITATGQRVTLRCSPRSGDLSVYWYQQSLDQGLQFLIQYYNGEERAKGNILERFSAQQFPDLHSELNLSSLELGDSALYFCASSPSGYYNEQFFGPGTRLTVL.

The chain links TRBV7-9 to TRBJ2-1; 8 bases map to TRBD2. The CDR3 length is 17 residues. V lost 1 base to trimming and J lost 3 bases; unmatched junction nucleotides: 8. Germline V gives CDR1 SEHNR, CDR2 FQNEAQ (reference sequence). In DNA, the CDR3 is TGTGCCAGCAGCTTAGTTTTAGGGACTAGGTTCTACAATGAGCAGTTCTTC. Translation: CASSLVLGTRFYNEQFF.